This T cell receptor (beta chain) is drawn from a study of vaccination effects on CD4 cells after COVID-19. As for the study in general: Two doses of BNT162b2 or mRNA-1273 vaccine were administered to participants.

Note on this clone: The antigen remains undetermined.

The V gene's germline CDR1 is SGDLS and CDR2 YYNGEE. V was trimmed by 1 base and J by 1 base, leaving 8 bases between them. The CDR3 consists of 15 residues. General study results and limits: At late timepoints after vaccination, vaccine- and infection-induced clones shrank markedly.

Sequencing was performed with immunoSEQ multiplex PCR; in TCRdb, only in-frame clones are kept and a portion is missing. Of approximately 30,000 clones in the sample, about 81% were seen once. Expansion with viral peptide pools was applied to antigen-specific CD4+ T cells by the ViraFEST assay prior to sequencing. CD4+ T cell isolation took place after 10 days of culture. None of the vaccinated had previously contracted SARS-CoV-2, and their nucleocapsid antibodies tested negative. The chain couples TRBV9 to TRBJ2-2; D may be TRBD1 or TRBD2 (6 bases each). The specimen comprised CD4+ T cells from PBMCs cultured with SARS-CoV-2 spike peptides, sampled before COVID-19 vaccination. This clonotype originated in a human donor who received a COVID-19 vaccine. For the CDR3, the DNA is TGTGCCAGCAGCGTACGGGGGCGGAACACCGGGGAGCTGTTTTTT. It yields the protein CASSVRGRNTGELFF.